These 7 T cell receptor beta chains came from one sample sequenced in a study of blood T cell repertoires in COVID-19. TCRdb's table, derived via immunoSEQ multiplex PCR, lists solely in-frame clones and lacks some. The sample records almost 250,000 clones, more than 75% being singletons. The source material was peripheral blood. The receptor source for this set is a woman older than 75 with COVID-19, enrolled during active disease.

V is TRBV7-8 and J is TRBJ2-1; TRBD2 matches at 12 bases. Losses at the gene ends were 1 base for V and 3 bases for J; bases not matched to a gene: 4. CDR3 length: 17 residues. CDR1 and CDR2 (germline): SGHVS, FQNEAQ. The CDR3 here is CASSLGGTSGLYNEQFF. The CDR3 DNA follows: TGTGCCAGCAGCTTAGGGGGGACTAGCGGGCTCTACAATGAGCAGTTCTTC.

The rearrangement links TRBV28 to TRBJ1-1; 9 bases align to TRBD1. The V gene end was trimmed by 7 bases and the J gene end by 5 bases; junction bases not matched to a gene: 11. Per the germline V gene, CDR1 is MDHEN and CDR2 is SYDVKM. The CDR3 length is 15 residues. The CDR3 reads CASTLGGQGGTEAFF. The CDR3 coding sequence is TGTGCCAGCACACTGGGGGGACAGGGAGGGACTGAAGCTTTCTTT.

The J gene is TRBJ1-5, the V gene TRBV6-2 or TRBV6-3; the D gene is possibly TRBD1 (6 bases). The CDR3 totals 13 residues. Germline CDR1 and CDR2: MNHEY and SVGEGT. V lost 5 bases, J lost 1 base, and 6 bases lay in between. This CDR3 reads CASSDRSNQPQHF. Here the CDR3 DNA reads TGTGCCAGCAGTGACAGGAGCAATCAGCCCCAGCATTTT.

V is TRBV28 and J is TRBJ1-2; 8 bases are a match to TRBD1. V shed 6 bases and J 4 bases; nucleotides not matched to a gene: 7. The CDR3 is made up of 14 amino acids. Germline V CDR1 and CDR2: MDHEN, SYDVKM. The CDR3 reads CASSRQGSGYGYTF. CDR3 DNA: TGTGCCAGCAGCCGACAGGGGTCGGGCTATGGCTACACCTTC.

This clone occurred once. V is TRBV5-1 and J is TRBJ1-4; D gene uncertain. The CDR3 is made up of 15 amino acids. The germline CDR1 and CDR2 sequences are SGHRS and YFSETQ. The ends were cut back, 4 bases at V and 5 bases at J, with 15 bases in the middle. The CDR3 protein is CASSRAAGGNEKLFF. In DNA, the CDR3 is TGCGCCAGCAGCCGGGCCGCCGGCGGGAATGAAAAACTGTTTTTT.

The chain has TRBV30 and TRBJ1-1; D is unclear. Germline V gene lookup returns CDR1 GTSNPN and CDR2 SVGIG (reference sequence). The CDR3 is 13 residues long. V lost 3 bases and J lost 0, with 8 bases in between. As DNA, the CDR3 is TGTGCCTGGAGCGCTCACATGAACACTGAAGCTTTCTTT. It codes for CAWSAHMNTEAFF.

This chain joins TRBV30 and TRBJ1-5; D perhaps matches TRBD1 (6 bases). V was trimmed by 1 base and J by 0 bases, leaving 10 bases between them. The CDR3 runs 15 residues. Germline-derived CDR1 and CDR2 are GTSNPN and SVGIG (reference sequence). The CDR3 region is CAWSGGGNSNQPQHF. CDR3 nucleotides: TGTGCCTGGAGTGGAGGGGGAAATAGCAATCAGCCCCAGCATTTT.